This T cell receptor beta chain was found in a study of cytomegalovirus exposure and HLA in healthy donors. General study findings and limits: Later on, analysis showed that most CMV-associated TCR beta chains appeared to be HLA-restricted. Earlier findings revealed that most TCR beta V segments proved productive either about 87% or about 30% of the time. Presence/absence analyses rested on an assumption that sequencing depth was roughly uniform across donors.

PCR was performed using 60 Vbeta and 13 Jbeta primers. Sequencing was performed with immunoSEQ multiplex PCR; in TCRdb, only in-frame clones are kept and a portion is missing. The table includes 90,000 to 100,000 clones, 65% to 80% detected once. As to this clone: Its antigen is currently unknown.

This CDR3 region has 15 residues. Germline CDR1 reads SGHDT; CDR2 reads YYEEEE. V shed 1 base and J 6 bases; nucleotides not matched to a gene: 9. V usage is TRBV5-6 and J usage is TRBJ1-1; 7 nucleotides align to TRBD1. This sequence originates from a man aged 55 to 70 in good health and CMV-seropositive. Sequenced sample: PBMCs. The chain's CDR3 is CASSLPDRDLAEAFF. CDR3 DNA sequence: TGTGCCAGCAGCTTGCCTGACAGGGATCTAGCTGAAGCTTTCTTT.